The 15 T cell receptor beta chains below all came from one sample that was sequenced in a study of blood T cells in healthy people across ages. Next came a second PCR, run for about 7 to 12 cycles, which used a sample-barcoded 5' primer along with a J-beta primer mix. TCRdb independently ran MiXCR on the 5' RACE reads; one entry per CDR3 protein. The data hold around 850,000 distinct CDR3 sequences, with under 40% observed a single time. Input material: blood. Receptor source: a man between 18 and 29 years old in good health.

This sequence joins TRBV7-2 and TRBJ2-5; 10 nucleotides align to TRBD2. The CDR3 contains 16 residues. The V gene end was trimmed by 8 bases and the J gene end by 11 bases; junction bases not matched to a gene: 20. CDR1 and CDR2 from the germline V gene are SGHTA and FQGNSA. CDR3 loop: CASCPSMSGGAGEQYF. The CDR3 region has the DNA TGTGCCAGCTGCCCCTCTATGAGCGGGGGGGCCGGGGAGCAGTACTTC.

This clonotype was seen ten or more times. The rearrangement links TRBV12-3 or TRBV12-4 to TRBJ1-4; maybe TRBD1 (5 bases). The CDR3 spans 13 residues. Trimming removed 6 bases from V and 8 bases from J, with 13 bases in between. The CDR3 DNA reads as TGTGCCAGCAGCCTAGGGGTGGGGGAAAAACTGTTTTTT. Protein product: CASSLGVGEKLFF.

The genes are TRBV15 and TRBJ2-7; D not resolved. The CDR3 is 13 amino acids. CDR1 and CDR2 from the germline V gene are LNHNV and YYDKDF (reference sequence). V was cut by 0 bases and J by 2 bases, with 5 bases left in between. CDR3 region: CATSRDLAYEQYF. DNA for the CDR3: TGTGCCACCAGCAGAGATCTGGCCTACGAGCAGTACTTC.

Turning to this clonotype: The junction differs from germline at one of its ends, possibly a read error. The rearrangement uses TRBV27 and TRBJ1-2; 9 bases match TRBD1. The CDR3 consists of 13 residues. The germline CDR1 and CDR2 sequences are MNHEY and SMNVEV (reference sequence). The CDR3 nucleotides read TGTACCAGCAGTTTCGACAGGGGGAGAGGCTACACCTTC. Amino acid sequence: CTSSFDRGRGYTF.

Remarks on this clonotype: The junction does not match germline at one end; this may be a read error. V is TRBV12-3 or TRBV12-4 and J is TRBJ2-3; 7 bases line up with TRBD1. CDR3 length: 15 residues. The CDR3 loop is CASNPRGRSTDAQYF. The CDR3 DNA is TGTGCCAGCAACCCCAGGGGGAGAAGCACAGATGCGCAGTATTTT.

The chain joins TRBV7-2 to TRBJ1-5, with D hard to call. Trimming stripped 6 bases from V and 0 bases from J, with 12 bases between. CDR1 and CDR2 from the germline V gene are SGHTA and FQGNSA. The CDR3 extends over 15 amino acids. Here the CDR3 DNA reads TGTGCCAGCAGTTATGACGGAAATAGCAATCAGCCCCAGCATTTT. Translating gives CASSYDGNSNQPQHF.

Comments on this clonotype: A much more abundant neighbour one base away suggests this may be a read error. The chain has TRBV4-3 and TRBJ2-5; 9 nucleotides line up with TRBD2. The DNA end is a closer match to TRBJ2-7, so the J assignment may be wrong. Germline CDR1 is LGHNA and CDR2 is YSLEER. The CDR3 spans 16 residues. CDR3: CASSQDTGLAGYEQYF. The CDR3 DNA is TGCGCCAGCAGCCAAGATACGGGGCTAGCGGGGTACGAGCAGTACTTC.

This clonotype has only a few counts. V usage is TRBV4-2 and J usage is TRBJ2-1; the match to TRBD2 covers 8 bases. Per germline, CDR1 LGHNA and CDR2 YNFKEQ. The CDR3 extends over 15 amino acids. Trimming cost V 0 bases and J 6 bases; bases outside gene matches: 4. The CDR3, as DNA: TGTGCCAGCAGCCAAGATTTCCTAGCGGGCAATGAGCAGTTCTTC. Translated: CASSQDFLAGNEQFF.

This clonotype was detected ten times or more. The gene calls are TRBV12-3 or TRBV12-4 and TRBJ2-5, with a tentative D call TRBD2 (6 bases). V gave up 0 bases and J gave up 11 bases, with 7 bases separating them. This CDR3 has 11 amino acids. The CDR3 bases are TGTGCCAGCAGTTTAGCACGGGAGCAGTACTTC. Amino acid sequence: CASSLAREQYF.

The rearrangement links TRBV6-1 to TRBJ2-1; D may be TRBD2 (6 bases). The CDR3 has 13 amino acids. V dropped 5 bases and J dropped 10 bases, with 15 bases sitting between them. CDR1 is MNHNS, CDR2 SASEGT, per germline. The CDR3: CASSKGLSYEQFF. In nucleotides, the CDR3 is TGTGCCAGCAGTAAGGGACTCTCTTACGAGCAGTTCTTC.

In this sample, this clonotype turned up once. V gene TRBV28 combines with J gene TRBJ1-2; D is unclear. Germline CDR1 and CDR2: MDHEN and SYDVKM. This CDR3 has 12 residues. The V gene lost 1 base and the J gene lost 8 bases, with 8 bases spanning the gap. CDR3 amino acids: CASSLSEAGYTF. The CDR3 coding sequence is TGTGCCAGCAGTTTATCCGAAGCGGGCTACACCTTC.

With respect to this clonotype: A much larger clone sits a single nucleotide away, making a read error possible. The chain is built from TRBV20-1 and TRBJ2-4; 9 positions match TRBD1. The last part of the DNA fits TRBJ2-7 better; the J call may be wrong. The CDR3 sequence is 15 residues long. Germline CDR1 reads DFQATT; CDR2 reads SNEGSKA (reference sequence). The CDR3: CSARGRGDRVYEQYF. The CDR3 DNA follows: TGCAGTGCTAGAGGTAGGGGGGACAGGGTCTACGAGCAGTACTTC.

The chain carries TRBV4-1 and TRBJ1-6; TRBD1 might be the D (5 bases). CDR3 length: 15 residues. Deletions cut 0 bases from V and 9 bases from J, with 12 bases between. Germline-derived CDR1 and CDR2 are MGHRA and YSYEKL. The CDR3 sequence is CASSQEQGAGSPLHF. The CDR3 DNA is TGCGCCAGCAGCCAAGAGCAGGGTGCGGGTTCACCCCTCCACTTT.

This clonotype was counted once. The CDR3 region is CASSPDRGGSYYGYTF. The CDR3 DNA reads as TGTGCCAGCTCTCCGGACAGGGGAGGTTCGTACTATGGCTACACCTTC. This rearrangement joins TRBV18 to TRBJ1-2, with TRBD1 identical over 9 bases. The CDR3 covers 16 residues. The germline V gene encodes CDR1 KGHSH and CDR2 LQKENI. V shed 6 bases, J shed 3 bases, and the junction held 11 bases outside the gene matches. The complete variable domain, with remaining parts taken from reference TRBV18 and TRBJ1-2, reads NAGVMQNPRHLVRRRGQEARLRCSPMKGHSHVYWYRQLPEEGLKFMVYLQKENIIDESGMPKERFSAEFPKEGPSILRIQQVVRGDSAAYFCASSPDRGGSYYGYTFGSGTRLTVV.

In its sample, this clonotype was seen a few times. This rearrangement joins TRBV7-6 to TRBJ2-7; TRBD1 matches at 7 bases. Germline V CDR1 and CDR2: SGHVS, FNYEAQ. This CDR3 contains 14 residues. Trimming removed 8 bases from V and 1 base from J; junction bases left unmatched: 8. The CDR3 nucleotides are TGTGCCAGCGGATCGGGACAGATTTCCTACGAGCAGTACTTC. It specifies CASGSGQISYEQYF.